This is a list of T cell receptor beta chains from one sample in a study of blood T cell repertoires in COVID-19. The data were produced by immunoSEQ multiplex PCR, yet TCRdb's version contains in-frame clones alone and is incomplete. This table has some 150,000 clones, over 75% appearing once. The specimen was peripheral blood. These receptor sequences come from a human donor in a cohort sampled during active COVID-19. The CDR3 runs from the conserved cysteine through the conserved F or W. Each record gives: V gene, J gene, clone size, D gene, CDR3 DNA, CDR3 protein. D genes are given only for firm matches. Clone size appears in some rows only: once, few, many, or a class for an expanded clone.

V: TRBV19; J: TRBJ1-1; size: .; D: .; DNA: TGTGCCAGTAGTATAGGGCCGAACACTGAAGCTTTCTTT; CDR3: CASSIGPNTEAFF
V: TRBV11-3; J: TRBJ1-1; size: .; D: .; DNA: TGTGCCAGCAGCTTAGCCCCAGGCTCTGAAGCTTTCTTT; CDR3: CASSLAPGSEAFF
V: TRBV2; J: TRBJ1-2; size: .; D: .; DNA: TGTGCCAGCAGTTACCAGGGGAGTGGGTATGGCTACACCTTC; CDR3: CASSYQGSGYGYTF
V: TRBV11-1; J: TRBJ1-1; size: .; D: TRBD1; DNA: TGTGCCAGCAGCACGGACAGGACGGAAACTGAAGCTTTCTTT; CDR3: CASSTDRTETEAFF
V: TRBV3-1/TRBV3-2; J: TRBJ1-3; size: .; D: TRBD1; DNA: TGTGCCAGCAGCCAGGGACAGGGTTCTGGAAACACCATATATTTT; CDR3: CASSQGQGSGNTIYF
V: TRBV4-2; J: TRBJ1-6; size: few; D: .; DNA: TGTGCCAGCAGTCCAGGGGCGGCGGCACCCCTCCACTTT; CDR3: CASSPGAAAPLHF
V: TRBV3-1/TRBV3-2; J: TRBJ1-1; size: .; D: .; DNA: TGTGCCAGCAGCCAAACGGACACCGAAGCTTTCTTT; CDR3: CASSQTDTEAFF
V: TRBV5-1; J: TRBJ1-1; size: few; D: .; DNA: TGCGCCAGCAGCTTTCAGGGATTGGACACTGAAGCTTTCTTT; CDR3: CASSFQGLDTEAFF
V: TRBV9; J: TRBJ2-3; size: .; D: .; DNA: TGTGCCAGCAGCGGGGGGCCCCTCATTGTTCAGTATTTT; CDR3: CASSGGPLIVQYF
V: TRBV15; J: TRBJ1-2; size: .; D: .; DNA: TGTGCCACCAGCAGAGATGTGGGGGCGGAGGGCTACACCTTC; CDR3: CATSRDVGAEGYTF
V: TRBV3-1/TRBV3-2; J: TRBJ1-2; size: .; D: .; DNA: TGTGCCAGCAGCCAAGACCCAGACAGGCACGGTGGCTACACCTTC; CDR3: CASSQDPDRHGGYTF
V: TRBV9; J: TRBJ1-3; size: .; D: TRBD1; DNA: TGTGCCAGCAGCCCAGGGGGACAGGTCTCTGGAAACACCATATATTTT; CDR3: CASSPGGQVSGNTIYF
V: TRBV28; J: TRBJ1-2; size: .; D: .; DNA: TGTGCCAGCAGTATCCGAACGAGCTATGGCTACACCTTC; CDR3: CASSIRTSYGYTF
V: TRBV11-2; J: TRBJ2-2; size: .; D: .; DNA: TGTGCCAGCAGCTTAAGTGTGCGGGGTAACACCGGGGAGCTGTTTTTT; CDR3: CASSLSVRGNTGELFF
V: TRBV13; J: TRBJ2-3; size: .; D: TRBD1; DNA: TGTGCCAGCAGCTCCTGGGACAGGGGCACAGATACGCAGTATTTT; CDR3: CASSSWDRGTDTQYF
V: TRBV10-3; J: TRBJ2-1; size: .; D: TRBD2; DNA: TGTGCCATCAGCAGGAGGACTAGCGGGGGGGCGAATGAGCAGTTCTTC; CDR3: CAISRRTSGGANEQFF
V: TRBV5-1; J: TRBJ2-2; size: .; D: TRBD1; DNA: TGCGCCAGCAGAAAAGGACAGGGGGCAACCGGGGAGCTGTTTTTT; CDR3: CASRKGQGATGELFF
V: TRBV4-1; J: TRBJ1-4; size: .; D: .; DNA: TGCGCCAGCAGCCTGACGGGGACAACTAATGAAAAACTGTTTTTT; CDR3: CASSLTGTTNEKLFF
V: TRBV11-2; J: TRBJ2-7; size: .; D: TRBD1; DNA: TGTGCCAGCAGCTTAGGTCAGGGGGACGACTTCAAGCAGTACTTC; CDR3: CASSLGQGDDFKQYF
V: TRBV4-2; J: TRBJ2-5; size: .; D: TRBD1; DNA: TGTGCCAGCAGCCAAGCACAGGGGATCCAAGAGACCCAGTACTTC; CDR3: CASSQAQGIQETQYF
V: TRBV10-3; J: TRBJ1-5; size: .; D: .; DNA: TGTGCCATCAGTGAGGGGGGAGGGCAGCCCCAGCATTTT; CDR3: CAISEGGGQPQHF
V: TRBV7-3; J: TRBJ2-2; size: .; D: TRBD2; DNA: TGTGCCAGCAGCCTTAGCGGGAAGGACACCGGGGAGCTGTTTTTT; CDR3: CASSLSGKDTGELFF
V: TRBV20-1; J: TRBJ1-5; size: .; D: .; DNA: TGCAGTGCTAGTCCCGACGGGTATAGCAATCAGCCCCAGCATTTT; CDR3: CSASPDGYSNQPQHF
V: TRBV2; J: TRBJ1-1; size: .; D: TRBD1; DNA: TGTGCCACCAGAAGACAGGGGACAGAAGCTTTCTTT; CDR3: CATRRQGTEAFF
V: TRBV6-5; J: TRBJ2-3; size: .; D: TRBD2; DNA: TGTGCCAGCCGGGGGGGCGGCACAGATACGCAGTATTTT; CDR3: CASRGGGTDTQYF
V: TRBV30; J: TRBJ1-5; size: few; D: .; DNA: TGTGCCTTCACGACAAGCTATAGCAATCAGCCCCAGCATTTT; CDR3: CAFTTSYSNQPQHF
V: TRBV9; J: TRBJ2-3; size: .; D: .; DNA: TGTGCCAGCAGCGTAGGGCGCACAGATACGCAGTATTTT; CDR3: CASSVGRTDTQYF
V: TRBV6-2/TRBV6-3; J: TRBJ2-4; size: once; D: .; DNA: TGTGCCAGCAGTTTCCCTCGACTAGACGGACGAAACATTCAGTACTTC; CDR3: CASSFPRLDGRNIQYF
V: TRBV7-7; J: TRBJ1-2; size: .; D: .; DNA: TGTGCCAGCAGCTTACCCCCCCGTGAGGACTTCTATGGCTACACCTTC; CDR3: CASSLPPREDFYGYTF
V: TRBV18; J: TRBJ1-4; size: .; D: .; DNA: TGTGCCAGCTCACCAGCGGGGCAGGGTAATGAAAAACTGTTTTTT; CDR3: CASSPAGQGNEKLFF
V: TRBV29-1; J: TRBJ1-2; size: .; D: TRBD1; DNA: TGCAGCGTTGAAGCCTCTAGCGGGCAGGGGGACAACTATGGCTACACCTTC; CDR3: CSVEASSGQGDNYGYTF
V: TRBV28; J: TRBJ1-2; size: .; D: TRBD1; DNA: TGTGCCAGCAGTTTATCTCTACCGGGACAGCCCGGCGGCTACACCTTC; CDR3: CASSLSLPGQPGGYTF
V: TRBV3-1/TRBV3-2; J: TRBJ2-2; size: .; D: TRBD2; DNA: TGTGCCAGCAGCCATCGGGGACTAGCGGACACAGGGGAGCTGTTTTTT; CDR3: CASSHRGLADTGELFF
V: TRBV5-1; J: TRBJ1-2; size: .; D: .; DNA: TGCGCCAGCAGCTTCGACAGCTATGGCTACACCTTC; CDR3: CASSFDSYGYTF
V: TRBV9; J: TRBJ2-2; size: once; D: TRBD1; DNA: TGTGCCAGCAACGAACAGGGGGCCGGGGAGCTGTTTTTT; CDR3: CASNEQGAGELFF
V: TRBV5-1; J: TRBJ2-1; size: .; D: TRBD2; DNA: TGCGCCAGCTTCAGGTTAGGGGTGAGCGGGACGGGTGAGCAGTTCTTC; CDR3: CASFRLGVSGTGEQFF
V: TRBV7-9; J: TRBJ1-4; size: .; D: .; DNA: TGTGCCAGCAGGACAGGAAATGAAAAACTGTTTTTT; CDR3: CASRTGNEKLFF
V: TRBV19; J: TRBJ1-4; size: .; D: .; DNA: TGTGCCAGTAGTGGGAGGGAGACTAATGAAAAACTGTTTTTT; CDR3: CASSGRETNEKLFF
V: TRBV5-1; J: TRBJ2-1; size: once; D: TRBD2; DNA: TGCGCCAGCAGGGTAGCGGGAGGGGAACCTCACAATGAGCAGTTCTTC; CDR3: CASRVAGGEPHNEQFF
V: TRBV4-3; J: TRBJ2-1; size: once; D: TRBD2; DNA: TGCGCCAGCAGCCATTCCACCCCGGGACTAGCGGGAGTGTATGAGCAGTTCTTC; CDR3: CASSHSTPGLAGVYEQFF
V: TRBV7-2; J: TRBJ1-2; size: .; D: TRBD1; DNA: TGTGCCAGCAGCCGGCAGGGACAGGGTTTTGGCTACACCTTC; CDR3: CASSRQGQGFGYTF
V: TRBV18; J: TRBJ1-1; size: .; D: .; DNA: TGTGCCAGCTCACCCGACCAGAGACAGAACATGAACACTGAAGCTTTCTTT; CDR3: CASSPDQRQNMNTEAFF
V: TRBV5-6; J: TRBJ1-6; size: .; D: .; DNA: TGTGCCAGCAGCTCCACAGGGTGGGGCGACCTCCACTTT; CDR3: CASSSTGWGDLHF
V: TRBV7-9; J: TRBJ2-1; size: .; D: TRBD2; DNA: TGTGCCAGCAGCCCCGGGGGGAGTTACAATGAGCAGTTCTTC; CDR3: CASSPGGSYNEQFF
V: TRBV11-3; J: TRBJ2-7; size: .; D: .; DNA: TGTGCCAGCAGCGCTCACGACAGAGTCCCCTACGAGCAGTACTTC; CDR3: CASSAHDRVPYEQYF
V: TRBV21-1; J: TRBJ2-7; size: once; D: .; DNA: TGTGCCTTCGTTTGCTACGAGCAGTACTTC; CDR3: CAFVCYEQYF
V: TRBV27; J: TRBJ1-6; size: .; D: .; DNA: TGTGCCAGCAGTTTATTCAGGGCGGATTCACCCCTCCACTTT; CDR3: CASSLFRADSPLHF
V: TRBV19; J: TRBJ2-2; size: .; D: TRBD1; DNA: TGTGCCAGTGGGTTAGGGGGCCTGAACACCGGGGAGCTGTTTTTT; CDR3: CASGLGGLNTGELFF
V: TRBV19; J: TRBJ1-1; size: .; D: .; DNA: TGTGCCAGTACCAGGAACACTGAAGCTTTCTTT; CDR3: CASTRNTEAFF
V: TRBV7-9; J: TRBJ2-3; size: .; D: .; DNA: TGTGCCAGCAGCCAGGTGGCGGGGTGGGGCACAGATACGCAGTATTTT; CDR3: CASSQVAGWGTDTQYF
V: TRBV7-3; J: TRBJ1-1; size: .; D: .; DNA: TGTGCCAGCAGCCTAGGGGGAAAGGGGACTGAAGCTTTCTTT; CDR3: CASSLGGKGTEAFF
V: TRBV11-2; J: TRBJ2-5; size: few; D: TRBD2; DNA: TGTGCCAGCAGCTTAGATGGGAGAGTAGCGGGTCCACAAGAGACCCAGTACTTC; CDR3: CASSLDGRVAGPQETQYF
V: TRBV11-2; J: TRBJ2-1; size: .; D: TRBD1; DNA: TGTGCCAGCAAAAAACCGGGACAGCGATACAATGAGCAGTTCTTC; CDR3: CASKKPGQRYNEQFF